This T cell receptor beta chain is drawn from a study of cytomegalovirus exposure and HLA in healthy donors. Study-level findings and limits: The authors confirmed in vitro that a few CMV-associated chains were specific for CMV antigens. Clonal expansion was found to be greater in HLA-associated TCR beta chains than in equally common others in a later analysis.

On this clone: Its specificity is not known.

In the PCR, 60 Vbeta and 13 Jbeta primers were used. Measured with immunoSEQ multiplex PCR; TCRdb has only the in-frame clones, and not every one. The repertoire includes 150,000 or so clones, approximately 86% of them detected once, and approximately 2% sits in the top ten. The CDR3 sequence is 15 residues long. Trimming took 1 base from V and 4 from J; bases not matched to a gene: 3. The V gene's germline CDR1 is SGHAT and CDR2 FQNNGV. The sequence derives from a woman in her late teens or twenties in good health and CMV-seronegative. The sequenced sample was PBMCs. The rearrangement uses TRBV11-2 and TRBJ2-7; 11 bases fit TRBD1. This CDR3 reads CASSLGTGGSYEQYF. CDR3 nucleotide sequence: TGTGCCAGCAGCTTAGGGACAGGGGGCTCGTACGAGCAGTACTTC.